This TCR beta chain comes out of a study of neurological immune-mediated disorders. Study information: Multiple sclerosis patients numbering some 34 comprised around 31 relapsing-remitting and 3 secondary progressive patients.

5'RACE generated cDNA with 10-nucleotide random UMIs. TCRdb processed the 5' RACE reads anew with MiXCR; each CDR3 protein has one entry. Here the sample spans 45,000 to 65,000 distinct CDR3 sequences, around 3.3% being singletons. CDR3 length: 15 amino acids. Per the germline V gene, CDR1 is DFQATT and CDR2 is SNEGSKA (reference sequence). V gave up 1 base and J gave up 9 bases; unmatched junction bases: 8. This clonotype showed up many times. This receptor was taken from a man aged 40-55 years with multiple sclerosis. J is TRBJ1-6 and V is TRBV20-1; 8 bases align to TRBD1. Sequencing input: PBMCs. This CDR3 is CSARVPTGESSPLHF. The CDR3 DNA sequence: TGCAGTGCTAGAGTCCCGACAGGGGAAAGTTCACCCCTCCACTTT.